This record covers a single TCR beta chain. It has no known antigen specificity. No base quality values were provided; no much bigger clone lies one nucleotide off. The data were taken from a study of cytomegalovirus exposure and HLA in healthy donors (dated by TCRdb to the late 2010s). A note on the overall study: An earlier analysis of several hundred of the donors reported 276 Gb of sequence data and 95 million to 130 million unique TCR beta sequences obtained from about 179 million T cells. An early release covering about 600 HLA-typed donors comprised about 310 gigabases of sequencing data and tens of millions of unique TCR sequences. Of the approximately 400 genotyped donors, 81% were placed in the genetic ancestry cluster associated with self-reported Caucasian donors. The study aimed to test whether signatures of past pathogen exposure could be identified by cataloging public T cell receptors. The T cell repertoires of under 750 subjects were profiled by immunosequencing and related to cytomegalovirus serostatus. Besides the first cohort of around 700 subjects, a separate validation cohort made up of over 100 different subjects was used. High-throughput TCR immunosequencing, statistical association of individual TCRs with disease status, and machine learning were combined to predict cytomegalovirus infection status. A later analysis re-analyzed previously published TCR beta repertoires from approximately 670 donors and added high-resolution HLA genotyping to study TCR occurrence patterns. In the later analysis, no new phenotypic data were used to find candidate immune exposures; instead, reliance was placed on TCR beta sequences and their occurrence across donors. To decide whether each TCR beta V gene segment behaved as functional or pseudogenic, an earlier analysis of 587 of the donors relied on high-throughput TCR beta sequencing. Donor age, sex, ethnicity and CMV serostatus were collected together with the repertoire data. A later genetic analysis used genome-wide SNP genotypes for about 60% of the roughly 700 donors, treating that subset as a discovery cohort. Every repertoire in the discovery cohort had been generated on one and the same sequencing platform. HLA typing included class I and class II loci at four-digit resolution. Typing coverage differed by locus: A, B, C, DRB1 and DQB1 were typed in roughly 629-640 donors, DQA1 in 522, DPA1 in 606, and DPB1 in 472. Roughly five DR-DQ haplotypes were treated as single units for association and clustering because of strong linkage in the cohort. Among a few hundred genotyped donors of the cohort, an average of about 240,000 unique TCR beta nucleotide sequences were sequenced per donor, around 20% of them non-productive.

Measured from the cysteine to the phenylalanine, the CDR3 is 14 residues long. The CDR3 DNA has 42 bases and is translated from base 1. V and J are trimmed by 0 bases and 5 bases, and the gene matches miss 4 bases of the junction. The germline V gene sets CDR1 to SGDLS and CDR2 to YYNGEE. Library preparation used the immunoSEQ multiplex PCR assay. The multiplex PCR relied on a mix of 60 forward primers for TCR Vbeta segments and 13 reverse primers for TCR Jbeta segments. The CDR3 region of rearranged TCR beta genes was amplified from genomic DNA with a multiplex PCR assay. On the Illumina HiSeq System, the amplified TCR beta libraries were sequenced as 87-base-pair reads. The original pipeline was this. In a later analysis, about 80 million unique TCR beta chains were counted across the 500 to 850 repertoires, and approximately 9.9 million of these chains were shared by at least two donors. To remove PCR and sequencing errors, raw reads were error-corrected and collapsed into unique sequences using a nearest-neighbor algorithm that merged closely related sequences. V, D and J gene segments were assigned by aligning CDR3 sequences to IMGT reference sequences. For a sequence to be retained, at least a six-nucleotide match to both a V gene segment and a J gene segment was required. Rearrangements were classified as productive when the CDR3 lacked stop codons and remained in frame with V and J, and all other rearrangements were classified as non-productive. Following IMGT convention, CDR3 was defined as the stretch from the second conserved V-encoded cysteine up to the conserved J-encoded phenylalanine. The earlier analysis of roughly 590 of the donors excluded sequences that lacked an unambiguous match to a single V gene segment. An earlier analysis of just under 600 of the donors called V segments functional above 56.7% productive rearrangements and segregating when the between-donor standard deviation exceeded 5%. A statistical classification framework was developed to diagnose cytomegalovirus status using the catalog of TCR beta chain sequences. V and J gene assignment, in a later analysis, came from comparing TCR nucleotide sequences with IMGT/GENE-DB human TR gene sequences. In a later analysis, CDR3 sequences and most-parsimonious VDJ recombination scenarios were assigned using the TCRdist pipeline. A later analysis defined each TCR beta chain by its CDR3 amino acid sequence plus V-gene family, and excluded reads lacking a unique V-gene family. In a later analysis, 450 to 600 highly shared, low-generation-probability nucleotide sequences were removed to address suspected cross-contamination and a sequencing artifact. In a later analysis, a clonal expansion index for each public chain was calculated from normalized within-repertoire ranks of inferred template counts. A later analysis computed generation probabilities with a VDJ recombination model fitted to out-of-frame rearrangements, and checked the results against IGoR. In a later analysis, TCR-TCR, TCR-HLA and TCR-CMV co-occurrence was scored with hypergeometric tests, and a repertoire-size bias correction was applied to TCR pairs. To estimate false discovery rates, a later analysis permuted the HLA or CMV assignments 20 times. A later analysis grouped co-occurring TCRs with DBSCAN, adding TCRdist sequence similarity when clustering within HLA-allele-positive subsets. For co-occurrence clustering, repertoires with fewer than 30,000 or more than 120,000 public chains were excluded, along with about five repertoires with anomalous nucleotide sharing. TCRdb limited this immuneACCESS table to in-frame rearrangements with V and J called. A share of clones is missing; checked studies link under half to unresolved V genes, and the rest is unexplained. That table supplies the V and J calls and clone size; D and trimming were determined from the DNA. This sample holds under 150,000 clones; around 79% were observed only once. The leading ten clones occupy around 9.1% of the sample.

Study-level results and caveats: In a later analysis, several top co-occurrence clusters were reported to appear linked to parvovirus B19, influenza, CMV and Epstein-Barr virus. In this cohort, only TCR beta chains were sequenced, and detectable features were limited by the absence of alpha or paired-chain data. For the cohort, immune exposure information was limited to CMV serostatus. A later analysis found that HLA-associated TCR beta chains were more clonally expanded and had lower generation probabilities than equally common non-associated chains. A cluster of highly shared sequence variants was judged likely to represent a technical artifact of the sequencing pipeline. A later analysis found that most CMV-associated TCR beta chains appeared HLA-restricted, with HLA associations seemingly driven largely by CMV exposure. The authors suggested that the approach could potentially be extended to other disease states and immunological phenotypes. Presence/absence analyses assumed roughly uniform sequencing depth across donors, an assumption that may not hold. In a later analysis, TCR association rates were found to vary across HLA loci, with the most associated TCRs seen for DRB1 alleles and the fewest for HLA-C alleles. While some public TCRs were present in many individuals, most TCR sequences turned up only very rarely across donors. In a later genetic analysis, a missense DCLRE1C variant was associated with V-gene and J-gene trimming of TCR beta chains, and the association was replicated in an independent cohort. The classifier was reported to diagnose cytomegalovirus status with high specificity and sensitivity in both the original cohort and the validation cohort. A further reported finding was that TCR beta sequences accurately predicted the HLA-A and HLA-B alleles for most subjects in the first cohort. Because some donors lacked HLA typing at each locus, the association tests relied only on the typed subset. When HLA alleles, especially DR and DQ, strongly co-occurred, TCR associations were difficult to assign to individual alleles. In a later genetic analysis, fewer N-insertions in productive TCRs were reported among donors in an Asian-associated ancestry cluster than the approximately 670-donor mean. Specific HLA alleles were associated with around 18,000 TCR beta sequences at a false discovery rate of 0.05 in a later analysis. Correlated functional status among segregating V segments might be attributable to linkage disequilibrium, but an unknown experimental factor could not be ruled out. About 17 rarely observed V segments, including chromosome 9 orphons, were excluded from the earlier analysis of 550 to 700 of the donors because counts were too low. In an earlier analysis of some 540 of the donors, most TCR beta V segments appeared in productive rearrangements about 87% or about 30% of the time, broadly matching IMGT annotations. Some IMGT-functional V segments, including TRBV6-2 and TRBV6-3, could not be told apart with the 87-base-pair reads, so those segments were excluded. A few of the identified cytomegalovirus-associated TCR beta chains were confirmed in vitro to be specific for cytomegalovirus antigens. The study gave a list of roughly 150 TCR beta chains associated with cytomegalovirus.

The cohort consisted of 666 healthy bone marrow donors. All cohort members were sampled while nominally healthy, although unrecorded immune exposures were likely present. The donor tested CMV seropositive, placing the donor among the 289 seropositive members of the cohort. Each donor provided a peripheral blood sample, and peripheral blood mononuclear cells were used for TCR beta sequencing. Genomic DNA extraction from the blood cell samples was performed with the Qiagen DNeasy Blood Extraction Kit. This chain is built from TRBV9 and TRBJ2-5; 7 bases in between match TRBD2. The clonotype comes from a woman between 50 and 59 years old in good health and CMV-seropositive. The sequenced sample consisted of PBMCs. The bases are TGTGCCAGCAGCGTAGGCAGCGGGGCGGAGACCCAGTACTTC. Its product reads: CASSVGSGAETQYF.